This T cell receptor (beta chain) was sequenced during a study of regulatory and conventional T cells in breast cancer (dated by TCRdb to about 2015). Counted from cysteine to phenylalanine, this CDR3 has 12 amino acids. CDR3 DNA is the only sequence kept; it has 36 bases, read in frame from the first base. Trimming at the junction amounts to 0 bases on V and 8 bases on J, and the germline ends lie 6 bases apart. CDR1 SGHRS and CDR2 YFSETQ were looked up in the germline V gene. The receptor library was made with PCR. The sequencing machine was an Illumina MiSeq. TCRdb applied fastp at Q25 and MiXCR to the public reads, then kept only in-frame beta chains. Every entry covers one CDR3 protein and lists the most common genes and DNA from its rows. For this sample there are 10,000 or so distinct CDR3 sequences; about 32% appear just once. Of the sample, around 5.9% falls within the top ten clones. This clonotype was seen at least ten times. Its antigen is currently not known. It has no much larger one-base neighbor in the sample; base qualities were not kept.

The sequencing sample was made of conventional T cells from blood. The sequence came from a male donor in good health. The V gene is TRBV5-1 and the J gene is TRBJ2-1; the D gene remains uncertain. CDR3 protein: CASSLEGYEQFF. In nucleotides, the sequence is TGCGCCAGCAGCTTGGAAGGGTATGAGCAGTTCTTC.